The 31 T cell receptor beta chains reported below all come from one sample, sequenced in a study of early T cells in non-severe SARS-CoV-2 infection. MiXCR, applied by TCRdb to the 5' RACE reads, yields one record per CDR3 protein. Of fewer than 40,000 distinct CDR3 sequences listed, 5.7% were seen once; the top ten hold 4.5% to 5.5%. The sequencing input was whole blood. The source of these receptors is an adult who was a healthcare worker with PCR-confirmed SARS-CoV-2 infection or an uninfected control (not recorded which).

This clonotype was seen many times. The genes are TRBV7-6 and TRBJ2-1; no clear D gene. CDR1 and CDR2 (germline): SGHVS, FNYEAQ. The V end lost 4 bases, the J end lost 5 bases, and 12 bases lay between the germline ends. The CDR3 consists of 14 residues. The CDR3 sequence is CASSSLPTNNEQFF. CDR3 sequence (DNA): TGTGCCAGCAGCTCTTTGCCTACTAACAATGAGCAGTTCTTC.

This clonotype was counted ten times or more. V gene TRBV29-1 combines with J gene TRBJ2-1; 8 nucleotides match TRBD2. There are 14 residues in the CDR3. Trimming cost V 6 bases and J 0 bases; bases outside gene matches: 4. Looked up from germline, CDR1 is SQVTM and CDR2 is ANQGSEA. This chain's CDR3 is CSVTGTSSYNEQFF. The CDR3 nucleotides are TGCAGCGTCACCGGGACTAGCTCCTACAATGAGCAGTTCTTC.

This clonotype was seen at least ten times. V and J are TRBV4-2 and TRBJ1-5, with a possible D match to TRBD1 (6 bases). CDR3 length: 12 amino acids. Trimming removed 7 bases at V and 4 bases at J, with 8 bases between. Looked up from germline, CDR1 is LGHNA and CDR2 is YNFKEQ. The CDR3 loop is CASTTGNQPQHF. CDR3 sequence (DNA): TGTGCCAGCACAACAGGGAATCAGCCCCAGCATTTT.

This chain connects TRBV27 to TRBJ2-7, with TRBD2 matching 9 bases. In germline, CDR1 is MNHEY, CDR2 SMNVEV (reference sequence). V lost 2 bases, J lost 2 bases, and 7 bases stayed unmatched. The CDR3 is 16 amino acids. The CDR3 spells CASSLRGLAGTYEQYV. The CDR3 nucleotides are TGTGCCAGCAGTTTACGAGGGCTAGCGGGAACCTACGAGCAGTACGTC.

This clonotype was recorded many times. V is TRBV20-1 and J is TRBJ1-1; the D gene is possibly TRBD1 (6 bases). Trimming stripped 6 bases from V and 3 bases from J, with 17 bases between. Germline CDR1 reads DFQATT; CDR2 reads SNEGSKA (reference sequence). The CDR3 loop spans 14 amino acids. The chain's CDR3 is CSAEEGGFDTEAFF. CDR3 nucleotide sequence: TGCAGTGCCGAAGAGGGGGGTTTCGACACTGAAGCTTTCTTT.

The chain combines TRBV10-2 with TRBJ2-7; 12 nucleotides match TRBD2. This CDR3 has 15 amino acids. J lost 2 bases, V lost 6 bases, and 5 bases had no gene match. Per the germline V gene, CDR1 is WSHSY and CDR2 is SAAADI. The CDR3 DNA reads as TGCGCCAGCAGCTCCCTAGCGGGAGGGCCCTACGAGCAGTACTTC. Residues: CASSSLAGGPYEQYF.

This clonotype was counted ten times or more. The chain has TRBV7-9 and TRBJ1-2; D gene ambiguous. The CDR3 extends over 17 amino acids. Trimming pared 5 bases from V and 4 bases from J, leaving 23 bases between. From germline, CDR1 is SEHNR and CDR2 FQNEAQ (reference sequence). The DNA for the CDR3 is TGTGCCAGCAGCCAGATTCGACCGGGCCCACTCCGCTATGGCTACACCTTC. This sequence encodes CASSQIRPGPLRYGYTF. Supplemented by reference TRBV7-9 and TRBJ1-2, the full variable domain reads DTGVSQNPRHKITKRGQNVTFRCDPISEHNRLYWYRQTLGQGPEFLTYFQNEAQLEKSRLLSDRFSAERPKGSFSTLEIQRTEQGDSAMYLCASSQIRPGPLRYGYTFGSGTRLTVV.

This clonotype was counted at least ten times. The rearrangement uses TRBV7-9 and TRBJ2-7, with unresolved D. The germline CDR1 and CDR2 sequences are SEHNR and FQNEAQ (reference sequence). CDR3 length: 11 amino acids. CDR3 sequence (DNA): TGTGCCAGCAGCGTAGCAGACGAGCAGTACGTC. Protein product: CASSVADEQYV.

V usage is TRBV7-2 and J usage is TRBJ2-3; TRBD2 aligns across 13 bases. The germline CDR1 and CDR2 sequences are SGHTA and FQGNSA. Trimming cost V 4 bases and J 6 bases; bases outside gene matches: 7. This CDR3 spans 16 amino acids. In DNA, the CDR3 is TGTGCCAGCAGCTCTCTGGGACTAGCGGGAATGGATACGCAGTATTTT. Translating it yields CASSSLGLAGMDTQYF.

This clonotype was picked up many times. The chain has TRBV27 and TRBJ1-1; 7 bases match TRBD1. The V gene's germline CDR1 is MNHEY and CDR2 SMNVEV (reference sequence). The CDR3 is 12 residues long. The trim removed 7 bases at V and 10 bases at J, leaving 9 bases unmatched. The CDR3 loop reads CASNPRGGRAFF. The CDR3 nucleotides read TGTGCCAGCAACCCCAGGGGGGGCAGAGCTTTCTTT.

The table lists this clonotype with many counts. The chain employs TRBV18 and TRBJ2-1, with no clear D. CDR3 size: 12 residues. V lost 2 bases and J 9 bases, leaving 8 bases between the germline ends. The germline V gene encodes CDR1 KGHSH and CDR2 LQKENI. In nucleotides, the CDR3 is TGTGCCAGCTCACCATTGGTCGCTGAGCAGTTCTTC. The encoded protein is CASSPLVAEQFF.

At least ten counts were recorded for this clonotype. The CDR3 loop reads CASSPRIRGDGNTIYF. In nucleotides, the CDR3 is TGTGCCAGCTCACCAAGAATTAGAGGGGACGGAAACACCATATATTTT. The chain joins TRBV18 to TRBJ1-3; D perhaps matches TRBD1 (5 bases). Germline V gives CDR1 KGHSH, CDR2 LQKENI. The V end lost 2 bases, the J end lost 4 bases, and 15 bases lay between the germline ends. The CDR3 covers 16 residues. The full variable domain, in which reference TRBV18 and TRBJ1-3 provide the parts outside the CDR3, is NAGVMQNPRHLVRRRGQEARLRCSPMKGHSHVYWYRQLPEEGLKFMVYLQKENIIDESGMPKERFSAEFPKEGPSILRIQQVVRGDSAAYFCASSPRIRGDGNTIYFGEGSWLTVV.

This chain connects TRBV6-6 to TRBJ1-1; D possibly corresponds to TRBD1 (6 bases). The CDR3 extends over 14 amino acids. CDR1 is MNHNY and CDR2 is SVGAGI in the germline V gene (reference sequence). V lost 6 bases and J lost 1, with 12 bases in between. This chain's CDR3 is CASSKRDTNTEAFF. The DNA of the CDR3 is TGTGCCAGCAGCAAAAGGGACACGAACACTGAAGCTTTCTTT.

This chain links TRBV7-6 with TRBJ2-1; 7 bases match TRBD1. Germline V gene data show CDR1 as SGHVS and CDR2 as FNYEAQ. The V segment lost 3 bases and the J segment 4 bases; nucleotides outside the gene matches: 12. This CDR3 comprises 17 residues. Here the CDR3 reads CASSLEAGDSLYNEQFF. CDR3 bases: TGTGCCAGCAGCTTGGAAGCAGGGGACAGCTTATACAATGAGCAGTTCTTC.

In this sample, this clonotype turned up many times. The rearrangement joins TRBV11-2 to TRBJ2-5; 11 nucleotides match TRBD2. V was clipped by 1 base and J by 4 bases; unmatched bases: 2. Germline V CDR1 and CDR2: SGHAT, FQNNGV. The CDR3 consists of 15 residues. The DNA of the CDR3 is TGTGCCAGCAGCTTAGTACTAGCGGGAGTAGAGACCCAGTACTTC. Translating gives CASSLVLAGVETQYF.

This clonotype was recorded many times. The chain couples TRBV30 to TRBJ1-1, with D possibly being TRBD1 (5 bases). Deletions cut 7 bases from V and 1 base from J, with 13 bases between. The CDR3 loop spans 13 amino acids. Germline V gene lookup returns CDR1 GTSNPN and CDR2 SVGIG (reference sequence). The CDR3 protein is CAFEGLGNTEAFF. The CDR3 DNA reads TGTGCCTTCGAGGGGCTAGGGAACACTGAAGCTTTCTTT.

The genes are TRBV11-2 and TRBJ2-3; D is perhaps TRBD2 (6 bases). This CDR3 is built from 14 residues. Germline-derived CDR1 and CDR2 are SGHAT and FQNNGV. The V and J ends lost 4 bases and 2 bases respectively, with 10 bases between them. CDR3 sequence reads: CASSWDSSTDTQYF. The CDR3 DNA reads as TGTGCCAGCAGCTGGGACTCCTCCACAGATACGCAGTATTTT. Full variable domain (remainder filled in from reference TRBV11-2 and TRBJ2-3): EAGVAQSPRYKIIEKRQSVAFWCNPISGHATLYWYQQILGQGPKLLIQFQNNGVVDDSQLPKDRFSAERLKGVDSTLKIQPAKLEDSAVYLCASSWDSSTDTQYFGPGTRLTVL.

This clonotype was detected many times. This rearrangement joins TRBV5-1 to TRBJ2-1; perhaps TRBD1 as D (5 bases). The V end was cut by 5 bases, the J end by 2 bases, with 14 bases between. This CDR3 has 15 amino acids. Germline CDR1 SGHRS, CDR2 YFSETQ. CDR3 coding DNA: TGCGCCAGCAGTGGGGCCCAGATCGCCTACAATGAGCAGTTCTTC. It specifies CASSGAQIAYNEQFF.

This clonotype was seen many times. The chain has TRBV18 and TRBJ2-7; D is uncertain. Trimming shortened V by 2 bases and J by 0 bases, and 11 bases separated the two germline ends. The CDR3 has 15 amino acids. Germline CDR1 reads KGHSH; CDR2 reads LQKENI. The CDR3 is CASSPSFPGSYEQYV. As DNA, the CDR3 is TGTGCCAGCTCACCATCTTTCCCGGGCTCCTACGAGCAGTACGTC.

This clonotype appeared many times. J is TRBJ1-1 and V is TRBV3-1; D might be TRBD1 (6 bases). Germline CDR1 and CDR2: LGHDT and YNNKEL (reference sequence). Trimming pared 8 bases from V and 2 bases from J, leaving 24 bases between. This CDR3 has 17 residues. For the CDR3, the DNA is TGTGCCAGCTCCGGGGGTCGATATAGGACAGTCAACACTGAAGCTTTCTTT. Amino acid sequence: CASSGGRYRTVNTEAFF.

Many counts were recorded for this clonotype. The CDR3 sequence: CASSYREVNEQFF. The DNA for the CDR3 is TGTGCCAGCAGCTATCGGGAGGTTAATGAGCAGTTCTTC. This chain connects TRBV7-2 to TRBJ2-1, with 7 bases that match TRBD2. The germline V gene has CDR1 SGHTA and CDR2 FQGNSA. Germline trimming cut 4 bases from V and 7 bases from J; bases unmatched to any gene: 4. This CDR3 has 13 residues.

This clonotype was counted ten times or more. The chain recombines TRBV18 with TRBJ2-1, with D maybe TRBD2 (6 bases). The CDR3 runs to 11 residues. Germline values: CDR1 KGHSH, CDR2 LQKENI. V lost 6 bases to trimming and J lost 10 bases, with 10 bases between them. The CDR3 loop is CASSVRGEQFF. CDR3 DNA sequence: TGTGCCAGCTCTGTCCGGGGGGAGCAGTTCTTC.

This clonotype was found many times. V usage is TRBV4-3 and J usage is TRBJ2-6, with unresolved D. Per germline, CDR1 LGHNA and CDR2 YSLEER. Between the trimmed V and J ends, which lost 0 bases and 0 bases, there was a span of 6 bases. This CDR3 is built from 16 residues. The CDR3: CASSQDSHSGANVLTF. The CDR3 bases are TGCGCCAGCAGCCAAGATTCACACTCTGGGGCCAACGTCCTGACTTTC.

There are a few counts of this clonotype. The J gene is TRBJ2-3, the V gene TRBV18; no firm D call. The CDR3 runs to 15 residues. Germline V gene lookup returns CDR1 KGHSH and CDR2 LQKENI. Trimming stripped 2 bases from V and 3 bases from J, with 12 bases between. CDR3 DNA: TGTGCCAGCTCACCAGAACATGTGGCTACAGATACGCAGTATTTT. It translates to CASSPEHVATDTQYF. The complete variable domain, with remaining parts taken from reference TRBV18 and TRBJ2-3, reads NAGVMQNPRHLVRRRGQEARLRCSPMKGHSHVYWYRQLPEEGLKFMVYLQKENIIDESGMPKERFSAEFPKEGPSILRIQQVVRGDSAAYFCASSPEHVATDTQYFGPGTRLTVL.

This clonotype was recorded a few times. V gene TRBV3-1 combines with J gene TRBJ2-3; D is uncertain. Trimming removed 4 bases from V and 2 bases from J, with 13 bases in between. The CDR3 spans 15 residues. The germline V gene has CDR1 LGHDT and CDR2 YNNKEL (reference sequence). CDR3 protein: CASSPRPSNTDTQYF. CDR3 in DNA: TGTGCCAGCAGCCCCCGGCCCTCCAACACAGATACGCAGTATTTT.

This clonotype occurred a few times. V usage is TRBV5-4 and J usage is TRBJ2-5, with D tentatively TRBD1 (5 bases). The CDR3 totals 14 residues. Looked up from germline, CDR1 is SGHNT and CDR2 is YYREEE (reference sequence). The ends were cut back, 2 bases at V and 3 bases at J, with 11 bases in the middle. CDR3 protein: CASSLPGREETQYF. CDR3 nucleotide sequence: TGTGCCAGCAGCTTACCAGGGCGAGAAGAGACCCAGTACTTC.

This clonotype was seen repeatedly, ten times or more. The chain recombines TRBV20-1 with TRBJ1-5; D not certain. Trimming took off 3 bases at V and 3 bases at J, with 9 bases between the two ends. The CDR3 totals 13 residues. Germline-derived CDR1 and CDR2 are DFQATT and SNEGSKA (reference sequence). CDR3 sequence (DNA): TGCAGTGCTAGCGCAAGCTTCAATCAGCCCCAGCATTTT. Encoded protein: CSASASFNQPQHF.

This sequence joins TRBV7-2 and TRBJ2-4; the D gene is possibly TRBD2 (5 bases). Trimming removed 1 base from V and 0 bases from J, with 10 bases in between. The germline gives CDR1 SGHTA, CDR2 FQGNSA. CDR3 length: 16 residues. CDR3 protein: CASSLVLGLAKNIQYF. In nucleotides, the CDR3 is TGTGCCAGCAGCTTAGTCCTTGGACTAGCCAAAAACATTCAGTACTTC.

This clonotype has a count of ten or more. CDR3 amino acids: CSARPLAGGTYEQYF. The DNA for the CDR3 is TGCAGTGCTAGGCCCCTAGCGGGGGGAACCTACGAGCAGTACTTC. The chain links TRBV20-1 to TRBJ2-7; 11 bases align to TRBD2. The CDR3 is made up of 15 amino acids. Germline V gene sequence: CDR1 DFQATT, CDR2 SNEGSKA (reference sequence). V trimming: 3 bases; J trimming: 2 bases; junction bases outside the gene matches: 6.

This clonotype was observed at least ten times. The chain employs TRBV7-8 and TRBJ1-1; a weak D match, TRBD1 (6 bases). Germline CDR1 SGHVS, CDR2 FQNEAQ. This CDR3 spans 14 amino acids. V was shortened by 5 bases and J by 5 bases, with 15 bases between the two germline ends. The CDR3 bases are TGTGCCAGCAGCCAAACAGGGCGGGGGACTGAAGCTTTCTTT. Its protein product is CASSQTGRGTEAFF.

This clonotype has at least ten counts. V usage is TRBV10-2 and J usage is TRBJ1-1; possibly TRBD1 for D (5 bases). In germline, CDR1 is WSHSY, CDR2 SAAADI. There are 12 residues in the CDR3. V gave up 7 bases and J gave up 7 bases, with 13 bases separating them. The CDR3 bases are TGCGCCAGCACCATGCGGGGGGATGAAGCTTTCTTT. Translated, it gives CASTMRGDEAFF.